The 19 T cell receptor beta chains reported below all come from one sample, sequenced in a study of CD8 T cells in ankylosing spondylitis. TCRdb redid the calling of the 5' RACE reads with MiXCR, one entry per CDR3 protein. The table shows 350,000 or so distinct CDR3 sequences, with around 10% occurring only once. Sequencing used blood, either unsorted or a sorted T cell fraction (not recorded which). These receptors were collected from a female donor with ankylosing spondylitis or in good health (not recorded which).

This clonotype was counted many times. The V gene is TRBV20-1, the J gene TRBJ2-1; 13 bases align to TRBD2. Germline lookup yields CDR1 DFQATT and CDR2 SNEGSKA (reference sequence). The J segment lost 10 bases and the V segment lost 3 bases, leaving 9 bases of the junction unmatched. The CDR3 is 15 residues long. This chain's CDR3 is CSASLLAGGPREQFF. DNA of the CDR3: TGCAGTGCTAGCCTACTAGCGGGAGGGCCACGGGAGCAGTTCTTC.

This clonotype has a count of ten or more. V usage is TRBV6-5 and J usage is TRBJ1-6; no reliable D call. Per the germline V gene, CDR1 is MNHEY and CDR2 is SVGAGI. The CDR3 totals 17 residues. The V end was cut by 2 bases, the J end by 0 bases, with 11 bases between. The CDR3 DNA follows: TGTGCCAGCAGTTACGTTGCACGAGGCTCCTATAATTCACCCCTCCACTTT. Translation gives CASSYVARGSYNSPLHF.

This clonotype appeared many times. The chain employs TRBV12-3 or TRBV12-4 and TRBJ2-3, with D maybe TRBD2 (6 bases). The CDR3 consists of 15 residues. V lost 6 bases and J 6 bases, leaving 19 bases between the germline ends. The CDR3 DNA is TGTGCCAGCAGCCGCCCAGCGGGCGACACTGATACGCAGTATTTT. It codes for CASSRPAGDTDTQYF.

Worth noting for this clonotype: A read error may be the cause here, since a much bigger clone is one base away. The chain recombines TRBV10-3 with TRBJ2-5; D uncertain. CDR3 size: 12 residues. Germline CDR1 ENHRY, CDR2 SYGVKD. The CDR3 reads CAISELRETQSF. For the CDR3, the DNA is TGTGCCATCAGTGAGTTGCGAGAGACCCAGTCCTTC.

In its sample, this clonotype was seen many times. V is TRBV7-8 and J is TRBJ2-2; possibly TRBD1 for D (6 bases). The CDR3 spans 14 residues. The germline V gene encodes CDR1 SGHVS and CDR2 FQNEAQ. The V and J ends lost 6 bases and 1 base respectively, with 9 bases between them. The CDR3 coding sequence is TGTGCCAGCAGGGGGGCAGGGAACACCGGGGAGCTGTTTTTT. Its translation: CASRGAGNTGELFF.

This clonotype was counted at least ten times. This chain links TRBV10-3 with TRBJ2-5, with D maybe TRBD1 (6 bases). CDR1 ENHRY and CDR2 SYGVKD come from the germline V gene. The CDR3 extends over 13 amino acids. The ends were cut back, 3 bases at V and 4 bases at J, with 9 bases in the middle. CDR3 sequence: CAISDGTLETQYF. In DNA, the CDR3 is TGTGCCATCAGTGACGGGACACTAGAGACCCAGTACTTC.

This chain uses TRBV7-2 with TRBJ2-1; D is possibly TRBD2 (5 bases). The CDR3 has 15 amino acids. The V end lost 5 bases, the J end lost 0 bases, and 11 bases lay between the germline ends. CDR1 SGHTA and CDR2 FQGNSA come from the germline V gene. In nucleotides, the CDR3 is TGTGCCAGCAGCCCCGGGGTGGGCTCCTACAATGAGCAGTTCTTC. Protein: CASSPGVGSYNEQFF. Based on the CDR3 plus reference TRBV7-2 and TRBJ2-1, the full variable domain is GAGVSQSPSNKVTEKGKDVELRCDPISGHTALYWYRQSLGQGLEFLIYFQGNSAPDKSGLPSDRFSAERTGGSVSTLTIQRTQQEDSAVYLCASSPGVGSYNEQFFGPGTRLTVL.

This clonotype was seen repeatedly, ten times or more. The chain joins TRBV19 to TRBJ1-1, with unresolved D. The CDR3 sequence is 13 residues long. Germline CDR1 and CDR2: LNHDA and SQIVND (reference sequence). The V and J ends lost 7 bases and 2 bases respectively, with 11 bases between them. The CDR3 sequence is CASNWAINTEAFF. Here the CDR3 DNA reads TGTGCCAGTAATTGGGCGATTAACACTGAAGCTTTCTTT. The variable domain in full, completed from reference TRBV19 and TRBJ1-1, reads DGGITQSPKYLFRKEGQNVTLSCEQNLNHDAMYWYRQDPGQGLRLIYYSQIVNDFQKGDIAEGYSVSREKKESFPLTVTSAQKNPTAFYLCASNWAINTEAFFGQGTRLTVV.

This clonotype was recorded many times. V usage is TRBV6-2 or TRBV6-3 and J usage is TRBJ2-7, with 13 bases identical to TRBD2. Germline V gives CDR1 MNHEY, CDR2 SVGEGT. V shed 2 bases and J 3 bases; nucleotides not matched to a gene: 7. The length of the CDR3 is 17 residues. The CDR3 is CASSYTAGLAGDYEQYF. The CDR3 DNA sequence: TGTGCCAGCAGTTACACCGCCGGACTAGCGGGAGACTACGAGCAGTACTTC.

This clonotype was picked up many times. The chain carries TRBV20-1 and TRBJ2-1; 7 bases are a match to TRBD2. This CDR3 has 11 amino acids. Germline CDR1 reads DFQATT; CDR2 reads SNEGSKA (reference sequence). Trimming at V came to 7 bases and at J to 7 bases, leaving 4 bases not matched to a gene. The DNA of the CDR3 is TGCAGTGGAGCGGGGCCAAATGAGCAGTTCTTC. It codes for CSGAGPNEQFF.

The chain carries TRBV29-1 and TRBJ2-3, with 10 bases aligning to TRBD2. In germline, CDR1 is SQVTM, CDR2 ANQGSEA. CDR3 length: 17 amino acids. J gave up 1 base and V 4 bases, and 11 bases lay outside the gene matches. As DNA, the CDR3 is TGCAGCGTTGTCGGCCATCCTAGCGGGGGAGGCACAGATACGCAGTATTTT. Residues: CSVVGHPSGGGTDTQYF.

This clonotype was seen many times. The V call is TRBV28, the J call TRBJ1-2; D gene uncertain. Deletions cut 4 bases from V and 1 base from J, with 7 bases between. In germline, CDR1 is MDHEN, CDR2 SYDVKM. The CDR3 is made up of 13 amino acids. CDR3 protein: CASSSLNNYGYTF. In DNA form, the CDR3 reads TGTGCCAGCAGTTCACTGAATAACTATGGCTACACCTTC.

The chain employs TRBV2 and TRBJ2-1; maybe TRBD1 (6 bases). V lost 7 bases to trimming and J lost 6 bases, with 16 bases between them. Germline loops: CDR1 SNHLY, CDR2 FYNNEI. The CDR3 has 14 amino acids. The CDR3 DNA is TGTGCCAGCAACCTAGCTCCAGGGGTCAATGAGCAGTTCTTC. It is translated as CASNLAPGVNEQFF.

The chain employs TRBV20-1 and TRBJ2-3; 10 nucleotides line up with TRBD2. Looked up from germline, CDR1 is DFQATT and CDR2 is SNEGSKA (reference sequence). This CDR3 has 15 residues. V was pared by 3 bases and J by 6 bases, with 9 bases of the junction left unmatched. The chain's CDR3 is CSASVPSGSRDTQYF. Here the CDR3 DNA reads TGCAGTGCTAGTGTTCCTAGCGGGAGTAGGGATACGCAGTATTTT.

This clonotype was seen more than once but under ten times. The CDR3 reads CATDRGGSGNTIYF. CDR3 DNA sequence: TGTGCCACCGACCGGGGGGGCTCTGGAAACACCATATATTTT. The chain employs TRBV28 and TRBJ1-3; D possibly corresponds to TRBD1 (5 bases). This CDR3 comprises 14 residues. Trimming removed 10 bases at V and 0 bases at J, with 13 bases between. Germline-derived CDR1 and CDR2 are MDHEN and SYDVKM.

The chain employs TRBV11-2 and TRBJ2-1; a possible D gene is TRBD2 (6 bases). The V gene lost 3 bases and the J gene lost 4 bases, with 22 bases spanning the gap. The CDR3 runs 18 residues. CDR1 SGHAT and CDR2 FQNNGV come from the germline V gene. The CDR3 loop reads CASSLGISGSGAYNEQFF. CDR3 DNA: TGTGCCAGCAGCTTGGGGATTAGCGGTTCCGGGGCGTACAATGAGCAGTTCTTC.

V is TRBV3-1 and J is TRBJ2-1, with D perhaps assigned TRBD1 or TRBD2 (5 bases each). The CDR3 sequence is 15 residues long. Trimming cost V 4 bases and J 4 bases, with 14 bases left between them. Germline V gene lookup returns CDR1 LGHDT and CDR2 YNNKEL (reference sequence). The DNA of the CDR3 is TGTGCCAGCAGCCGATTGGGACGGCAGTACAATGAGCAGTTCTTC. Translated: CASSRLGRQYNEQFF.

This clonotype has a count of ten or more. The chain combines TRBV29-1 with TRBJ2-1; possibly TRBD2 for D (5 bases). V gave up 7 bases and J gave up 2 bases, with 18 bases separating them. CDR3 length: 15 amino acids. Germline V lookup: CDR1 SQVTM, CDR2 ANQGSEA. The CDR3 is CSAPFGGGAYNEQFF. CDR3 coding DNA: TGCAGCGCTCCCTTCGGAGGTGGGGCCTACAATGAGCAGTTCTTC.

This clonotype came up many times. V usage is TRBV7-2 and J usage is TRBJ1-2; a possible D gene is TRBD1 (5 bases). CDR1 and CDR2 from the germline V gene are SGHTA and FQGNSA. The ends were cut back, 3 bases at V and 6 bases at J, with 17 bases in the middle. The CDR3 is 15 residues long. CDR3 amino acids: CASSFSGTMVDGYTF. The DNA for the CDR3 is TGTGCCAGCAGCTTTAGCGGGACCATGGTTGATGGCTACACCTTC. Variable domain in full (rest from reference TRBV7-2 and TRBJ1-2): GAGVSQSPSNKVTEKGKDVELRCDPISGHTALYWYRQSLGQGLEFLIYFQGNSAPDKSGLPSDRFSAERTGGSVSTLTIQRTQQEDSAVYLCASSFSGTMVDGYTFGSGTRLTVV.